The rows below give T cell receptor beta chains drawn from one sample of a study of blood T cells in healthy people across ages. Each CDR3 protein is one row after TCRdb ran MiXCR on the 5' RACE reads. The sample yields about 1.5 million distinct CDR3 sequences, about 45% seen once. Specimen: blood. These receptors all come from a young woman in good health. The CDR3 runs from the conserved cysteine through the conserved F or W. D genes are given only for firm matches. Some rows have no size entry. The others give once, few or many, or a class for an expanded clone.

.	TRBV4-3	TRBJ1-2	.	TGCGCCAGCAGCCAAGATGCGGAGGACAAGTATGGCTACACCTTC	CASSQDAEDKYGYTF
.	TRBV13	TRBJ2-7	.	TGTGCCAGCAGCTCCGGGCGGATAGCGGTCTACGAGCAGTACTTC	CASSSGRIAVYEQYF
few	TRBV2	TRBJ1-2	.	TGTGCCAGCAGTATGAGAAGGACCCGGGCTAACTATGGCTACACCTTC	CASSMRRTRANYGYTF
many	TRBV12-3/TRBV12-4	TRBJ2-1	.	TGTGCCAGCAGTTTGGACAGTAAGAGCTCCTACAATGAGCAGTTCTTC	CASSLDSKSSYNEQFF
few	TRBV21-1	TRBJ2-1	.	TGTGCCAGCAGCACCTGGACAGGGTGCTCCTACAATGAGCAGTTCTTC	CASSTWTGCSYNEQFF
.	TRBV9	TRBJ2-7	.	TGTGCCGGCAGCGTAGTAGGGACCGAGTTAGCTGAGCAGTACTTC	CAGSVVGTELAEQYF
few	TRBV7-8	TRBJ2-1	TRBD2	TGTGCCAGCAGCGCCCGGACTAGGGGTGAGCATTACAATGAGCAGTTCTTC	CASSARTRGEHYNEQFF
.	TRBV27	TRBJ2-3	.	TGTGCCAGCAGTTTAAGGTTCCGGGGTCTAACAGATACGCAGTATTTT	CASSLRFRGLTDTQYF
.	TRBV7-2	TRBJ2-3	TRBD2	TGTGCCAACAGCTTAACTAGCGGGGTTGAGTGGATGCCAGATACGCAGTATTTT	CANSLTSGVEWMPDTQYF
.	TRBV2	TRBJ2-6	TRBD1	TGTGCCAGCAGTCCTCTCCAGGGGGTTCTGACCTCTGGGGCCAACGTCCCGACTTTC	CASSPLQGVLTSGANVPTF
few	TRBV3-1	TRBJ2-5	TRBD1	TGTGCCAGCAGCCAGTCCTGGGGACAGAAGACCCAGTACTTC	CASSQSWGQKTQYF
.	TRBV29-1	TRBJ1-1	.	TGCAGCGTTGACAGGAGACTTTCCTTGAACACTGAAGCTTTCTTT	CSVDRRLSLNTEAFF
.	TRBV29-1	TRBJ2-3	.	TGCAGCGTTCTGAACCCCACAGATACGCAGTATTTT	CSVLNPTDTQYF
few	TRBV9	TRBJ2-1	TRBD2	TGTGCCAGCAGCGTAGAGGCTAGCGGGGTCTACAATGAGCAGTTCTTC	CASSVEASGVYNEQFF
.	TRBV4-1	TRBJ2-7	TRBD2	TGCGCCAGCAGCCCGACAACTAGCGGGGGTTCCTACGAGCAGTACTTC	CASSPTTSGGSYEQYF
.	TRBV4-1	TRBJ1-2	.	TGCGCCAGCAGCCAAATCATATTGCGACAGAAGAACTATGGCTACACCTTC	CASSQIILRQKNYGYTF
few	TRBV20-1	TRBJ2-7	TRBD1	TGCAGTGTTAGGGGACAGGGGCCTGGGGAGCAGTACTTC	CSVRGQGPGEQYF
few	TRBV7-9	TRBJ2-3	TRBD2	TGTGCCAGCAGCTTCTACACGGCGGGACTAGGCACAGATACGCAGTATTTT	CASSFYTAGLGTDTQYF
.	TRBV7-9	TRBJ2-5	.	TGTGCCAGCACCTCAGTACGCAATGAGCAGTACTTC	CASTSVRNEQYF
few	TRBV7-9	TRBJ1-2	TRBD1	TGTGCCAGCAGCTCGGGACAGGGTGTCGGCTACACCTTC	CASSSGQGVGYTF
.	TRBV18	TRBJ1-1	.	TGTGCCAGCTCACCAAACTCAGGGCCCACTGAAGCTTTCTTT	CASSPNSGPTEAFF
.	TRBV7-2	TRBJ2-1	.	TGTGCCAGCAGCCTAGAAACCTTATATAGCGATGAGCAGTTCTTC	CASSLETLYSDEQFF
few	TRBV20-1	TRBJ1-4	.	TGCAGTGCTAGAGTCCAAGGGGACCGTCGACGACTGTTTTTT	CSARVQGDRRRLFF
.	TRBV15	TRBJ1-2	.	TGTGCCACCAGTAAACCCCCTGGGGGGATCTATGGCTACACCTTC	CATSKPPGGIYGYTF
.	TRBV5-1	TRBJ2-5	TRBD2	TGCGCCAGCAGCTTGAGGCCTAGCGGGGGTCAAGAGACCCAGTACTTC	CASSLRPSGGQETQYF
.	TRBV6-2/TRBV6-3	TRBJ2-5	.	TGTGCCAGCAGTTCGCAGGGGAGGCAGACCCAGTACTTC	CASSSQGRQTQYF
few	TRBV9	TRBJ2-7	.	TGTGCCAGCAGCGCGGACTGGTCCTACGAGCAGTACTTC	CASSADWSYEQYF
few	TRBV5-1	TRBJ1-1	.	TGCGCCAGCAGCTGGTCGGTGAACACTGAAGCTTTCTTT	CASSWSVNTEAFF
few	TRBV7-9	TRBJ2-1	TRBD2	TGTGCCAGCAGCTTATCCAGCGGGAGGGGTAAGGCTGAGCAGTTCTTC	CASSLSSGRGKAEQFF
.	TRBV29-1	TRBJ1-1	TRBD1	TGCAGCGTTCGAAAAAGACAGGGATGGAACACTGAAGCTTTCTTT	CSVRKRQGWNTEAFF
.	TRBV6-1	TRBJ2-2	.	TGTGCCAGCAGTGAATTCCGGGGCACCGGGGAGCTGTTTTTT	CASSEFRGTGELFF
.	TRBV12-3/TRBV12-4	TRBJ2-3	.	TGTGCCAGCAAAGGGGCCACGACTGATACGCGGTATTTT	CASKGATTDTRYF
.	TRBV7-2	TRBJ2-2	.	TGTGCCGGAGGACAGCTCGCGAACACCGGAGAGCTGTTTTTT	CAGGQLANTGELFF
many	TRBV5-1	TRBJ2-2	TRBD1	TGTGCCAGCAGCCCGACAGGGACCGGGGAGCTGTTTTTT	CASSPTGTGELFF
.	TRBV6-2/TRBV6-3	TRBJ1-5	.	TGTGCCAGCAGTTCGGGACTCCATAGCAATCAGCCCCAGCATTTT	CASSSGLHSNQPQHF
.	TRBV7-2	TRBJ1-6	.	TGTGCCAGCAGCTTACTGGACAGCAATTCACCCCTCCACTTT	CASSLLDSNSPLHF
few	TRBV6-5	TRBJ2-7	.	TGTGCCAGCAGTTACGTGACAGGTTCCTACGAGCAGTACTTC	CASSYVTGSYEQYF
.	TRBV30	TRBJ1-2	.	TGTGCCTGGGGGCCTACAGAGAACTATGGCTACACCTTC	CAWGPTENYGYTF
.	TRBV7-6	TRBJ2-7	TRBD1	TGTGCCAGCAGCCCGGCGCCGGGACAGGGTAACGAGCAGTACTTC	CASSPAPGQGNEQYF
.	TRBV4-1	TRBJ1-5	.	TGCGCCAGCAGCCCCCGGGGGGCCGAGGGCCAGCCCCAGCATTTT	CASSPRGAEGQPQHF
.	TRBV20-1	TRBJ1-1	.	TGCAGTGCTCTCTCCCAAGGCAGGGGCACTGAAGCTTTCTTT	CSALSQGRGTEAFF
few	TRBV29-1	TRBJ2-2	TRBD2	TGCAGCGTTAGGACTAGCGGACCTACCGGGGAGCTGTTTTTT	CSVRTSGPTGELFF
.	TRBV5-5	TRBJ1-2	TRBD1	TGTGCCAGCAGCCGACAGGGGGCTAACTACTATGGCTACACCTTC	CASSRQGANYYGYTF
.	TRBV20-1	TRBJ1-1	.	TGCAGTGTCTCGGACACTGAAGCTTTCTTT	CSVSDTEAFF
once	TRBV4-3	TRBJ1-5	.	TGCGCCAGCAGCCAATACAGGGTGGGCAATCAGCCCCAGCATTTT	CASSQYRVGNQPQHF
few	TRBV7-3	TRBJ2-7	.	TGTGCCAGCAGTCACTGGGGCAGGGATGACGAGCAGTACTTC	CASSHWGRDDEQYF
.	TRBV27	TRBJ2-3	.	TGTGCCAGCAGTTTAAGTCTAGATAGCACAGATACGCAGTATTTT	CASSLSLDSTDTQYF
.	TRBV7-9	TRBJ2-1	.	TGTGCCAGCAGCTTAGTTGTAGACCATGAGCAGTTCTTC	CASSLVVDHEQFF
.	TRBV7-6	TRBJ1-2	.	TGTGCCAGCAGCGTAGTCAAGGGTGATGGCTACACCTTC	CASSVVKGDGYTF
.	TRBV16	TRBJ2-1	.	TGTGCCAGCAGCCAGGGCAGGGAAGCCGAGCAGTTCTTC	CASSQGREAEQFF
few	TRBV4-2	TRBJ2-5	TRBD2	TGTGCCAGCAGCCAAGACGGGGGGTACCAAGAGACCCAGTACTTC	CASSQDGGYQETQYF
.	TRBV20-1	TRBJ2-7	TRBD1	TGCAGTGCTAGAGCCCAACCGGGACAGAGAGGCGAGCAGTACTTC	CSARAQPGQRGEQYF
few	TRBV5-6	TRBJ2-3	.	TGTGCCAGCAGCTTATATAAGGCAGATACGCAGTATTTT	CASSLYKADTQYF
.	TRBV20-1	TRBJ1-1	TRBD1	TGCAGTGCTCGAACCCGGGACAGGGCTGTGGACACTGAAGCTTTCTTT	CSARTRDRAVDTEAFF
.	TRBV29-1	TRBJ1-1	TRBD1	TGCAGCGTTACACTGGGGACAGGGGCCCTGAGGGACACTGAAGCTTTCTTT	CSVTLGTGALRDTEAFF
.	TRBV6-5	TRBJ2-3	.	TGTGCCAGCAGTTGGGTAGCGGCGCCAGATACGCAGTATTTT	CASSWVAAPDTQYF
many	TRBV20-1	TRBJ1-2	.	TGCAGTGCTAGAGCGGGGGAATTCGGCTACACCTTC	CSARAGEFGYTF
.	TRBV2	TRBJ2-7	.	TGTGCCAGCCTTCGTGTACAGGGCTACGAGCAGTACTTC	CASLRVQGYEQYF
few	TRBV20-1	TRBJ1-2	.	TGCAGTGCTAGCAGGGGTTTGTTGTATGGCTATACCTTC	CSASRGLLYGYTF